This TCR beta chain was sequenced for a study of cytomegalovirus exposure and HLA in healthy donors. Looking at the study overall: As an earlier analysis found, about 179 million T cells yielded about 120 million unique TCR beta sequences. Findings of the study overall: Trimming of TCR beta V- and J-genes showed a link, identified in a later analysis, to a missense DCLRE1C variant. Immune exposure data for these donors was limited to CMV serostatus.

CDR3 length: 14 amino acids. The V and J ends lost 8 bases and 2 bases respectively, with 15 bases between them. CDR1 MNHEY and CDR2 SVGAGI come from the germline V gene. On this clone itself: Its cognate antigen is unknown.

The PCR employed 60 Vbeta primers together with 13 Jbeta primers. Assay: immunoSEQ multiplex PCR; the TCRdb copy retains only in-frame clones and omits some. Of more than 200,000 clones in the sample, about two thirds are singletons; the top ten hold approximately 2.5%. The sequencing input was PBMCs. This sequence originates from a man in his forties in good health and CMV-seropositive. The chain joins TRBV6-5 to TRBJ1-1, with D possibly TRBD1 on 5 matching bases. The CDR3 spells CASAKRGSNTEAFF. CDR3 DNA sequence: TGTGCCAGCGCCAAAAGGGGTTCTAACACTGAAGCTTTCTTT.